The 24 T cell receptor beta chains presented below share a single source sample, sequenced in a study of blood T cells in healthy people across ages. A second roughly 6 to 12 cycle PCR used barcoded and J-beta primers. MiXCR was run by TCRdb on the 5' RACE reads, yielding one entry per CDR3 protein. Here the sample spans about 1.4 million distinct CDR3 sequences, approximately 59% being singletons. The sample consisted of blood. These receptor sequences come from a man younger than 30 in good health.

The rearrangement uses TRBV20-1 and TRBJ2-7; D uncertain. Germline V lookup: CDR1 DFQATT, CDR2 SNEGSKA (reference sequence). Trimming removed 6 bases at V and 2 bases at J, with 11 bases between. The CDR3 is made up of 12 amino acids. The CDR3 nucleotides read TGCAGTGCGGATGGACCTACCTACGAGCAGTACTTC. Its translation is CSADGPTYEQYF.

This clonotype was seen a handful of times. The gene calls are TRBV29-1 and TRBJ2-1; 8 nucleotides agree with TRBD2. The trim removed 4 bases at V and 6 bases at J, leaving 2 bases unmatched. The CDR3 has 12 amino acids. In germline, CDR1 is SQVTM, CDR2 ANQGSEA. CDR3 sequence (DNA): TGCAGCGTTGTACTAGCGGCCAATGAGCAGTTCTTC. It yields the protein CSVVLAANEQFF.

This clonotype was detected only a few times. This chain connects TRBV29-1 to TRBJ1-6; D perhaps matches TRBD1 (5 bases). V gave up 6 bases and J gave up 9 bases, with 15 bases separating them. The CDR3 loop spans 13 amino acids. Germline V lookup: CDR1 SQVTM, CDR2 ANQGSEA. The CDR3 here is CSVGREESSPLHF. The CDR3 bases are TGCAGCGTCGGCAGGGAAGAGTCTTCACCCCTCCACTTT.

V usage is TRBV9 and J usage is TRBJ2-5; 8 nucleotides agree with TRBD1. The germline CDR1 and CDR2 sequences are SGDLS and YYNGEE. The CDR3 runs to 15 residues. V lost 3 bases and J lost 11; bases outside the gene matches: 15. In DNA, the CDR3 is TGTGCCAGCAGCGCCTCGACAGGGGATTACAATGAGCAGTACTTC. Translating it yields CASSASTGDYNEQYF.

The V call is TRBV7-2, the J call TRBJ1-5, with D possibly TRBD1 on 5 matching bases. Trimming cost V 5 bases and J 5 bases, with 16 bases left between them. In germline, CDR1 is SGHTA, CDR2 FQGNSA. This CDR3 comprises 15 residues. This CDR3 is CASSPLQGDYQPQHF. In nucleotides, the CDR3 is TGTGCCAGCAGCCCCCTGCAAGGGGACTATCAGCCCCAGCATTTT.

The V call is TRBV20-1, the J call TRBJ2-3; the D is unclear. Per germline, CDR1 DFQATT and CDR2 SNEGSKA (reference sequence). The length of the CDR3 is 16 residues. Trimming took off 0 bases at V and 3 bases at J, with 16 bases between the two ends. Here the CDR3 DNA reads TGCAGTGCTAGAGATGAAATACAGTCCCCAACAGATACGCAGTATTTT. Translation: CSARDEIQSPTDTQYF.

The CDR3 DNA reads TGTGCCAGCAGCATTAGCGGGAGAAAGGATTACAAGCAGTACTTC. This codes for CASSISGRKDYKQYF. The chain recombines TRBV7-8 with TRBJ2-4, with 9 bases matching TRBD2. J was trimmed by 13 bases and V by 5 bases; bases with no gene match: 15. Germline CDR1 and CDR2: SGHVS and FQNEAQ. This CDR3 contains 15 residues.

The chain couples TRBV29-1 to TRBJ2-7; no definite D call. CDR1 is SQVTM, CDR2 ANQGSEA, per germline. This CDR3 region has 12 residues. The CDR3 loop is CSGSSSTYEQYF. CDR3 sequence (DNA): TGCAGTGGGTCCAGTTCGACCTACGAGCAGTACTTC.

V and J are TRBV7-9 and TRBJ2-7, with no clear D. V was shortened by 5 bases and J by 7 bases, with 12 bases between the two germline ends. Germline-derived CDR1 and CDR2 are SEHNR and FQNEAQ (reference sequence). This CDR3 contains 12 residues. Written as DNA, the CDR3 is TGTGCCAGCAGCCGAAACTGGGGAGAGCAGTACTTC. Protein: CASSRNWGEQYF. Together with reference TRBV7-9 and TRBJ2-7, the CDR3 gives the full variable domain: DTGVSQNPRHKITKRGQNVTFRCDPISEHNRLYWYRQTLGQGPEFLTYFQNEAQLEKSRLLSDRFSAERPKGSFSTLEIQRTEQGDSAMYLCASSRNWGEQYFGPGTRLTVT.

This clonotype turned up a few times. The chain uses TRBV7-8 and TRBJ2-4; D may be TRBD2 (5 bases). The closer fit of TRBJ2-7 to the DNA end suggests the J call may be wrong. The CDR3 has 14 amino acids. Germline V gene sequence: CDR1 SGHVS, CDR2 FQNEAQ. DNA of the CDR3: TGTGCCAGCAGCCTCGGACTCACGGAAAACGAGCAGTACTTC. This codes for CASSLGLTENEQYF.

CDR3 nucleotides: TGTGCCAGCAGCTTGGTATCGTCTAACTACGAGCAGTACTTC. Protein sequence: CASSLVSSNYEQYF. The chain has TRBV5-6 and TRBJ2-7; D unresolved. With 0 bases removed from V and 3 bases from J, the gap between germline ends came to 10 bases. This CDR3 is built from 14 residues. Germline CDR1 reads SGHDT; CDR2 reads YYEEEE.

The CDR3: CASSFSELPETQYF. CDR3 nucleotides: TGTGCCAGCAGTTTCTCTGAGCTACCAGAGACCCAGTACTTC. This chain connects TRBV12-3 or TRBV12-4 to TRBJ2-5; D unresolved. The V end was cut by 3 bases, the J end by 4 bases, with 12 bases between. This CDR3 has 14 amino acids.

DNA of the CDR3: TGTGCCAGCAGCTTACATGGACAGGTGGAAACCTACGAGCAGTACTTC. Encoded protein: CASSLHGQVETYEQYF. This chain joins TRBV7-2 and TRBJ2-7; TRBD1 matches at 7 bases. From germline, CDR1 is SGHTA and CDR2 FQGNSA. The J segment lost 2 bases and the V segment lost 2 bases, leaving 9 bases of the junction unmatched. This CDR3 spans 16 amino acids.

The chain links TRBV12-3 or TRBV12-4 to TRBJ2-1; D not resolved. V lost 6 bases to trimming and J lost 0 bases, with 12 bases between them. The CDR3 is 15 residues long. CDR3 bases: TGTGCCAGCAGCCTACAGCATGGCTCCTACAATGAGCAGTTCTTC. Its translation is CASSLQHGSYNEQFF.

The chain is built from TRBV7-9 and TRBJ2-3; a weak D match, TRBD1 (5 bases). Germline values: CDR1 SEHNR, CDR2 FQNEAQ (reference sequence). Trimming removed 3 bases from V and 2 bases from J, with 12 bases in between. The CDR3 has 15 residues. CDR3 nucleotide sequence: TGTGCCAGCAGCTTTCCGACAGCGCACACAGATACGCAGTATTTT. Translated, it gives CASSFPTAHTDTQYF.

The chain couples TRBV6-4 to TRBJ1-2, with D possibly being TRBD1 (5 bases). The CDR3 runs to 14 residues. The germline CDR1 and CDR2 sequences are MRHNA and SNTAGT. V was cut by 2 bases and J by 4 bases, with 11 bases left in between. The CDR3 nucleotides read TGTGCCAGCAGTGACGAGTACGGGACCTATGGCTACACCTTC. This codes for CASSDEYGTYGYTF.

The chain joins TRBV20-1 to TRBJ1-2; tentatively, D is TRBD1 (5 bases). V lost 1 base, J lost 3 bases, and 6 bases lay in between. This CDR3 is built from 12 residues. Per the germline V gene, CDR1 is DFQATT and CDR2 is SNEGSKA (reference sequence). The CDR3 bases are TGCAGTGCTAGAGTGGGGGACTATGGCTACACCTTC. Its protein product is CSARVGDYGYTF.

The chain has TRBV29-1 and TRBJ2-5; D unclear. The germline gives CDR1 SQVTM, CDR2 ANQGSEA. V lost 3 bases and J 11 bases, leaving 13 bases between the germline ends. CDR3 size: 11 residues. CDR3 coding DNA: TGCAGCGTTGATCGGCGGAATGAGCAGTACTTC. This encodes CSVDRRNEQYF.

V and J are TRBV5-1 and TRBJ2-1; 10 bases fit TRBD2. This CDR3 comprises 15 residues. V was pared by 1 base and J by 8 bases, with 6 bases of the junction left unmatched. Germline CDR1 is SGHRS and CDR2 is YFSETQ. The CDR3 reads CASSLSLAGAHEQFF. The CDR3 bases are TGCGCCAGCAGCTTGTCTCTAGCGGGAGCCCATGAGCAGTTCTTC.

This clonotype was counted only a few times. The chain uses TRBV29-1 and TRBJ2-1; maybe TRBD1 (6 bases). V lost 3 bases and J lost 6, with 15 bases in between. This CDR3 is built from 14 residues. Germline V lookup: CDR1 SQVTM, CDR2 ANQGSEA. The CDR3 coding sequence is TGCAGCGTTGATTACACGGGCAGGGGCAATGAGCAGTTCTTC. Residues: CSVDYTGRGNEQFF.

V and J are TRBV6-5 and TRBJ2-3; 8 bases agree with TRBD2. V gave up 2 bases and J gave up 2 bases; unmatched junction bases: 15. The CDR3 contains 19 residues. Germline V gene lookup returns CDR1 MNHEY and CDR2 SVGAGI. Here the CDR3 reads CASSYGVSGERYNTDTQYF. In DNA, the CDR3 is TGTGCCAGCAGTTACGGGGTTAGCGGGGAGCGGTATAACACAGATACGCAGTATTTT.

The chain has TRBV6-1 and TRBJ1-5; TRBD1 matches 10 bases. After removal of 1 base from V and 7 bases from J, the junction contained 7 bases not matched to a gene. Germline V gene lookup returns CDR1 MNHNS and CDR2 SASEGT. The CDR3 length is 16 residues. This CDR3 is CASSEVGTGVGQPQHF. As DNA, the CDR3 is TGTGCCAGCAGTGAAGTTGGGACAGGGGTCGGGCAGCCCCAGCATTTT.

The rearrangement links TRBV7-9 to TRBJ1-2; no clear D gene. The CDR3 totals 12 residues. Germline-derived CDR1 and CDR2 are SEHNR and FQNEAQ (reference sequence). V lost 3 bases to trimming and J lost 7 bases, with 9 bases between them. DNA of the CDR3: TGTGCCAGCAGCTTTGCCAGCCCTGGCTACACCTTC. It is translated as CASSFASPGYTF.

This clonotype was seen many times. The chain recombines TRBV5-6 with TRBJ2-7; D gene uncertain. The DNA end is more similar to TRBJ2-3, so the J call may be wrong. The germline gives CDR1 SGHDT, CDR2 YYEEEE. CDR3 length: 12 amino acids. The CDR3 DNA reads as TGTGCCAGCAGCTTGACTGGGCGAGAGCAGTATTTT. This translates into CASSLTGREQYF.